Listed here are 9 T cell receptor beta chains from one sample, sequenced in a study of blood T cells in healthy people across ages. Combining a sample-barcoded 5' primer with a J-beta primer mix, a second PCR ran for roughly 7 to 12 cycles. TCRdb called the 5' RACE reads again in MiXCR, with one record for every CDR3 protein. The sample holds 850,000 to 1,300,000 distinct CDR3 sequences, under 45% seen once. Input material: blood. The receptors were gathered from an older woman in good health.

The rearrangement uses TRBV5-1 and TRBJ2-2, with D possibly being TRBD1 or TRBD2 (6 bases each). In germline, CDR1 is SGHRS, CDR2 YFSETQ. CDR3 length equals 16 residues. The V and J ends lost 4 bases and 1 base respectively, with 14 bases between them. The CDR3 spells CASSPGAQLNTGELFF. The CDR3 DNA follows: TGCGCCAGCAGCCCGGGGGCCCAACTGAACACCGGGGAGCTGTTTTTT.

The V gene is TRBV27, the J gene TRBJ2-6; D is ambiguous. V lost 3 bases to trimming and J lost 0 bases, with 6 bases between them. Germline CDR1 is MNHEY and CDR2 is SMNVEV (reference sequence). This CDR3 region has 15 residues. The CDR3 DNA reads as TGTGCCAGCAGTTTTGAAGCCTCTGGGGCCAACGTCCTGACTTTC. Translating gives CASSFEASGANVLTF.

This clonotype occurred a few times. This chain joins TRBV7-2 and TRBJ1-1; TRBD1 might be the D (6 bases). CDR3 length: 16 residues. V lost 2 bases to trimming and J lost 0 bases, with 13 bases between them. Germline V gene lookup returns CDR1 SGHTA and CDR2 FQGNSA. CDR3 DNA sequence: TGTGCCAGCAGCTTATGGTCCGGACAGATGAACACTGAAGCTTTCTTT. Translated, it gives CASSLWSGQMNTEAFF.

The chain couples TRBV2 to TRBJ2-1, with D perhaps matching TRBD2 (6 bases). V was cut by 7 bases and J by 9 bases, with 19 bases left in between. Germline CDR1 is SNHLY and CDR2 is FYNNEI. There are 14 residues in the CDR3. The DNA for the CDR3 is TGTGCCAGCACTGGCCGGCGGGACGGGGGTGAGCAGTTCTTC. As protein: CASTGRRDGGEQFF.

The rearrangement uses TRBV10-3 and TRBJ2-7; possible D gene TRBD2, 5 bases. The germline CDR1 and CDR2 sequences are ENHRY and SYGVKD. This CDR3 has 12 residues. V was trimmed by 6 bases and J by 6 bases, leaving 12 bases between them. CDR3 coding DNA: TGTGCCATCAGGGCCACCGGGATCGAGCAGTACTTC. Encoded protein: CAIRATGIEQYF.

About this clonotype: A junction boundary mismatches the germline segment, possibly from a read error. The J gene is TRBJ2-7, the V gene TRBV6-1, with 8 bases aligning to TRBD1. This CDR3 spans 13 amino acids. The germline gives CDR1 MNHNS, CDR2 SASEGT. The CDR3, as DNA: TGTACCAGCAGTGAAACAGGGGGCTACGAGCAGTACTTC. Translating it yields CTSSETGGYEQYF.

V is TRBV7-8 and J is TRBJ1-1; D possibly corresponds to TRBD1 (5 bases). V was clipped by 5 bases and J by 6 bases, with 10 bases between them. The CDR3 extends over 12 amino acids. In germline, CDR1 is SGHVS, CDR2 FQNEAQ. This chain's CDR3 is CASSLRDPEAFF. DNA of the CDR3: TGTGCCAGCAGCCTCAGGGATCCTGAAGCTTTCTTT.

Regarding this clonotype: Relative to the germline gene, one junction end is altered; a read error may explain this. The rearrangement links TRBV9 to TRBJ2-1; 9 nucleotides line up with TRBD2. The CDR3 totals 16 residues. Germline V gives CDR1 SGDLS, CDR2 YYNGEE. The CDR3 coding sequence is TGTGCCAGCAGCCCAATGAGCGGGAGGTACTACAATGAGCAGTTTTTC. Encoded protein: CASSPMSGRYYNEQFF.

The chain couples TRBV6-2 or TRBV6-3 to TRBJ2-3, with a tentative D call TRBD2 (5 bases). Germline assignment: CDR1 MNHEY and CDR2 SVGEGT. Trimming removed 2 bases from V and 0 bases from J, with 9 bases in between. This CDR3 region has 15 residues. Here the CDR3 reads CASSYGSSSTDTQYF. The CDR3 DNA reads TGTGCCAGCAGTTACGGGAGTTCTAGCACAGATACGCAGTATTTT.